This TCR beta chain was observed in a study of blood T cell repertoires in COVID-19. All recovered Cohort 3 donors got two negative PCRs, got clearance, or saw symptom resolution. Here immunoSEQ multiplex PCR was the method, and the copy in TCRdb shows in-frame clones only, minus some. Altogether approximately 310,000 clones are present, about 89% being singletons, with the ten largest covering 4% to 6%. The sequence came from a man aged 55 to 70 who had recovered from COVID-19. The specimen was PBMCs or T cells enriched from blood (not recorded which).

The chain's CDR3 is CASSLTGAPTEAFF. CDR3 sequence (DNA): TGTGCCAGCAGCTTAACAGGGGCGCCCACTGAAGCTTTCTTT. The chain employs TRBV7-3 and TRBJ1-1; perhaps TRBD1 as D (5 bases). The CDR3 contains 14 residues. Germline loops: CDR1 SGHTA, CDR2 FQGTGA. The V end lost 0 bases, the J end lost 4 bases, and 9 bases lay between the germline ends.